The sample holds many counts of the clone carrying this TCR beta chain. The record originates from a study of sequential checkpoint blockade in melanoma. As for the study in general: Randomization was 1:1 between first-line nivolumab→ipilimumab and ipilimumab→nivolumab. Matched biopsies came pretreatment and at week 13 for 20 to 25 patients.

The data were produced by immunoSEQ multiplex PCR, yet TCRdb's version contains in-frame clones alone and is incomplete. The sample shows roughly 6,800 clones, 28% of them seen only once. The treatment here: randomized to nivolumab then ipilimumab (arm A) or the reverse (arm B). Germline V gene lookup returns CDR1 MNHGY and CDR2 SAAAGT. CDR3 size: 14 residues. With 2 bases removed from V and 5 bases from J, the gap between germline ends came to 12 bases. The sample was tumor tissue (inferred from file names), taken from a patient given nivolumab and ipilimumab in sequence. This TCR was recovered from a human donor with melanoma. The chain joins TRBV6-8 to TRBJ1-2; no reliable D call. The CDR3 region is CASSYVGRSYGYTF. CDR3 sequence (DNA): TGTGCCAGCAGTTACGTTGGACGGAGTTATGGCTACACCTTC.